The 6 T cell receptor beta chains listed next were all sequenced from one sample in a study of blood T cell repertoires in COVID-19. Libraries were prepared by immunoSEQ multiplex PCR; TCRdb keeps only in-frame clonotypes and omits some of them. This sample carries about 27,000 clones, around 83% of them seen once, and the ten largest clones take around 25%. Source material: peripheral blood. These receptors came from a man aged 70 or older with active COVID-19.

This chain joins TRBV9 and TRBJ2-3; 11 nucleotides agree with TRBD1. CDR3 length: 16 amino acids. V was pared by 4 bases and J by 5 bases, with 9 bases of the junction left unmatched. Germline V lookup: CDR1 SGDLS, CDR2 YYNGEE. In DNA, the CDR3 is TGTGCCAGCAGCCCCTGGACAGGGGGCGCGGGAGATACGCAGTATTTT. Its translation: CASSPWTGGAGDTQYF.

The table lists this clone with a count of one. The genes are TRBV28 and TRBJ2-1, with TRBD1 identical over 8 bases. The germline V gene encodes CDR1 MDHEN and CDR2 SYDVKM. Unmatched junction bases numbered 6, after V lost 7 bases and J lost 4 bases. The CDR3 is made up of 14 amino acids. The CDR3 DNA is TGTGCCAGCACCCGGACAGGGACTTACAATGAGCAGTTCTTC. Its protein product is CASTRTGTYNEQFF.

The chain links TRBV7-8 to TRBJ2-5; TRBD1 might be the D (6 bases). Germline V gene data show CDR1 as SGHVS and CDR2 as FQNEAQ. CDR3 length equals 16 residues. Trimming removed 5 bases from V and 3 bases from J, with 19 bases in between. The chain's CDR3 is CASSRGQTKRKETQYF. CDR3 nucleotides: TGTGCCAGCAGCCGAGGACAGACGAAGAGAAAAGAGACCCAGTACTTC.

The chain uses TRBV10-3 and TRBJ2-2, with TRBD1 matching 10 bases. The length of the CDR3 is 18 residues. Germline V gene data show CDR1 as ENHRY and CDR2 as SYGVKD. The ends lost 2 bases at V and 5 bases at J; junction bases unmatched: 11. As DNA, the CDR3 is TGTGCCATCAGTGAGGGCTTCTTGGGACAGGGGCTAACCGGGGAGCTGTTTTTT. It yields the protein CAISEGFLGQGLTGELFF.

The CDR3 DNA reads as TGTGCCAGCAGTGACGGAAGCGCCGCCTACAATGAGCAGTTCTTC. Translated, it gives CASSDGSAAYNEQFF. The rearrangement uses TRBV2 and TRBJ2-1; D call uncertain. The CDR3 is 15 residues long. Trimming removed 3 bases from V and 2 bases from J, with 11 bases in between. The germline CDR1 and CDR2 sequences are SNHLY and FYNNEI.

This chain uses TRBV28 with TRBJ1-5; maybe TRBD1 (6 bases). Deletions cut 8 bases from V and 3 bases from J, with 17 bases between. Germline V CDR1 and CDR2: MDHEN, SYDVKM. The CDR3 runs 15 residues. CDR3 residues: CASRPSQGDNQPQHF. The CDR3 nucleotides are TGTGCCAGCCGACCATCACAGGGAGACAATCAGCCCCAGCATTTT.